These 8 T cell receptor beta chains were sequenced from one sample in a study of CD8 T cells in ankylosing spondylitis. MiXCR was run by TCRdb on the 5' RACE reads, yielding one entry per CDR3 protein. The sample carries 200,000 or so distinct CDR3 sequences, about 20% recorded once. The source material was blood, either unsorted or a sorted T cell fraction (not recorded which). All receptors derive from a male donor between 5 and 35 years old with ankylosing spondylitis or in good health (not recorded which).

This clonotype was detected ten times or more. The chain links TRBV7-7 to TRBJ2-3; possible D gene TRBD2, 6 bases. CDR3 length: 13 amino acids. Germline lookup yields CDR1 SSHAT and CDR2 FNYEAQ (reference sequence). Trimming cost V 5 bases and J 6 bases, with 12 bases left between them. CDR3 sequence: CASSRRLGDTQYF. CDR3 DNA sequence: TGTGCCAGCAGCAGAAGACTAGGGGATACGCAGTATTTT.

This clonotype was detected only a few times. The rearrangement links TRBV30 to TRBJ1-5; D unclear. The CDR3 totals 12 residues. Trimming removed 0 bases at V and 5 bases at J, with 5 bases between. Germline lookup yields CDR1 GTSNPN and CDR2 SVGIG (reference sequence). The CDR3 DNA sequence: TGTGCCTGGAGTGTACCCTATCAGCCCCAGCATTTT. Its protein product is CAWSVPYQPQHF.

This clonotype was seen at least ten times. The V call is TRBV7-8, the J call TRBJ2-1; D gene uncertain. The CDR3 consists of 16 residues. Germline V gives CDR1 SGHVS, CDR2 FQNEAQ. Deletions cut 0 bases from V and 1 base from J, with 10 bases between. The CDR3 spells CASSLAQGRSYNEQFF. CDR3 nucleotide sequence: TGTGCCAGCAGCTTAGCGCAAGGACGGTCCTACAATGAGCAGTTCTTC.

This clonotype showed up many times. This chain uses TRBV29-1 with TRBJ1-1, with a possible D match to TRBD1 (5 bases). Germline V gene data show CDR1 as SQVTM and CDR2 as ANQGSEA. The CDR3 loop spans 15 amino acids. V lost 6 bases and J lost 1, with 18 bases in between. In nucleotides, the CDR3 is TGCAGCGTCCGGGGGTGGGAGGGACGGAACACTGAAGCTTTCTTT. This gives the protein CSVRGWEGRNTEAFF.

The table lists this clonotype with many counts. The chain combines TRBV4-3 with TRBJ1-3; a weak D match, TRBD1 (6 bases). CDR1 LGHNA and CDR2 YSLEER come from the germline V gene. The CDR3 has 13 residues. V was trimmed by 1 base and J by 7 bases, leaving 8 bases between them. For the CDR3, the DNA is TGCGCCAGCAGCCAAGCACAGGGCAACACCATATATTTT. Amino acid sequence: CASSQAQGNTIYF.

Ten or more counts support this clonotype. The rearrangement uses TRBV12-3 or TRBV12-4 and TRBJ2-3; 10 nucleotides line up with TRBD2. The CDR3 covers 17 residues. The V segment lost 6 bases and the J segment 2 bases; nucleotides outside the gene matches: 11. The CDR3 DNA is TGTGCCAGCAGCACTGTGGTCCTAGCGGGAGTCACAGATACGCAGTATTTT. It codes for CASSTVVLAGVTDTQYF.

This clonotype was seen at least ten times. The chain is built from TRBV25-1 and TRBJ2-1; D is unclear. The length of the CDR3 is 13 residues. Trimming stripped 4 bases from V and 6 bases from J, with 10 bases between. In germline, CDR1 is MGHDK, CDR2 SYGVNS. The CDR3 loop is CASSVSLVNEQFF. Here the CDR3 DNA reads TGTGCCAGCAGTGTCAGTCTAGTCAATGAGCAGTTCTTC.

The sample holds a few counts of this clonotype. V usage is TRBV20-1 and J usage is TRBJ1-2; D ambiguous. V lost 3 bases to trimming and J lost 2 bases, with 10 bases between them. CDR3 length: 13 amino acids. Germline values: CDR1 DFQATT, CDR2 SNEGSKA (reference sequence). The CDR3 region is CSARDGANYGYTF. DNA for the CDR3: TGCAGTGCTAGGGACGGAGCAAACTATGGCTACACCTTC.